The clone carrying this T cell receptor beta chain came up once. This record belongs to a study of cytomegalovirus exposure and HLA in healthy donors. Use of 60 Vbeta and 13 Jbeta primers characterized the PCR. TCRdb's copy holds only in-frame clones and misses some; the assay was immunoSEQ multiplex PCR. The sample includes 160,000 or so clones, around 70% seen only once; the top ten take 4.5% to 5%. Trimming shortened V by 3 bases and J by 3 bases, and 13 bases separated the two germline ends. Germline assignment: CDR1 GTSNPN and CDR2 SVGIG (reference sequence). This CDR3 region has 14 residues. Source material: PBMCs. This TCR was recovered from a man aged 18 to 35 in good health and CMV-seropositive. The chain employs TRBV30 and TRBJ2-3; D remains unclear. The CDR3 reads CAWRQRGGTDTQYF. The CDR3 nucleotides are TGTGCCTGGAGGCAGAGAGGCGGTACAGATACGCAGTATTTT.